Shown below are 5 T cell receptor beta chains from a single sample sequenced in a study of T cell responses to AZD1222 COVID-19 vaccine. Some clones are missing from TCRdb's copy, which holds only in-frame ones; the method was immunoSEQ multiplex PCR. The sample lists about 85,000 clones, 86% occurring once. The sequenced sample was peripheral blood, obtained on day 0 of AZD1222 vaccination. These TCRs come from an adult in good health.

The chain carries TRBV12-3 or TRBV12-4 and TRBJ2-5; 7 positions agree with TRBD2. V gave up 6 bases and J gave up 4 bases; unmatched junction bases: 5. This CDR3 is 13 amino acids long. The CDR3 DNA is TGTGCCAGCAGCCCCGGGGGGAGAGAGACCCAGTACTTC. Residues: CASSPGGRETQYF.

V and J are TRBV28 and TRBJ2-1, with 13 bases aligning to TRBD2. With 3 bases clipped from V and 0 bases from J, the junction kept 14 bases outside the gene matches. Looked up from germline, CDR1 is MDHEN and CDR2 is SYDVKM. The CDR3 sequence is 21 residues long. Written as DNA, the CDR3 is TGTGCCAGCAGTTTGTCCACGGGACTAGCGGGGACCCCGAGCTCCTACAATGAGCAGTTCTTC. Translating it yields CASSLSTGLAGTPSSYNEQFF.

The chain uses TRBV3-1 (or the pseudogene TRBV3-2) and TRBJ2-2; maybe TRBD1 (5 bases). This CDR3 is 16 amino acids long. The germline V gene encodes CDR1 LGHDT and CDR2 YNNKEL (reference sequence). V shed 1 base and J shed 4 bases, with 13 bases lying between them. The CDR3 region has the DNA TGTGCCAGCAGCCAAGTGAGCAGGGTTGGCACCGGGGAGCTGTTTTTT. It translates to CASSQVSRVGTGELFF.

This sequence joins TRBV14 and TRBJ1-4, with D unclear. CDR3 size: 15 residues. Germline V gene lookup returns CDR1 SGHDN and CDR2 FVKESK. Trimming stripped 1 base from V and 3 bases from J, with 9 bases between. This CDR3 is CASSQARVANEKLFF. In DNA, the CDR3 is TGTGCCAGCAGCCAAGCCCGGGTAGCTAATGAAAAACTGTTTTTT.

The chain combines TRBV6-5 with TRBJ1-1, with D possibly being TRBD1 (5 bases). With 5 bases removed from V and 8 bases from J, the gap between germline ends came to 12 bases. This CDR3 is 12 amino acids long. Germline V CDR1 and CDR2: MNHEY, SVGAGI. This CDR3 reads CASSPSGLEAFF. The CDR3 nucleotides are TGTGCCAGCAGTCCTTCAGGGTTAGAAGCTTTCTTT.